These T cell receptor beta chains were read from a single sample in a study of cytomegalovirus exposure and HLA in healthy donors. Clones were read by immunoSEQ multiplex PCR, and TCRdb kept only the in-frame ones, dropping some. The sample carries about 130,000 clones, about 80% recorded once. The source material was PBMCs. The source is a male donor in good health and CMV-seronegative. CDR3s include the opening cysteine and the closing phenylalanine or tryptophan. A D gene is named only where the DNA matches it firmly. The size field is filled for only some rows; it gives once, few, many or a size class.

clone_size | j_call | d_call | cdr3_length | v_call | cdr3_nt | cdr3_aa
- | TRBJ1-5 | - | 17 | TRBV2 | TGTGCCAGCAGTGAAGGGTACAAAGTGTATAGCAATCAGCCCCAGCATTTT | CASSEGYKVYSNQPQHF
- | TRBJ1-2 | TRBD1 | 14 | TRBV4-3 | TGCGCCAGCAGCCAAGAGGGACAGGGCTATGGCTACACCTTC | CASSQEGQGYGYTF
- | TRBJ1-2 | - | 13 | TRBV15 | TGTGCCACCAGCAGAGGACAGGACTATGGCTACACCTTC | CATSRGQDYGYTF
- | TRBJ2-6 | TRBD1 | 18 | TRBV28 | TGTGCCAGCAGTCTCTCGGGACAGGTTAGCTCTGGGGCCAACGTCCTGACTTTC | CASSLSGQVSSGANVLTF
- | TRBJ1-6 | TRBD1 | 15 | TRBV2 | TGTGCCAGCAGAGCCCCGGGACAGGGGGATTCACCCCTCCACTTT | CASRAPGQGDSPLHF
- | TRBJ2-5 | TRBD2 | 16 | TRBV7-9 | TGTGCCAGCAGTCCCGGACTAGCGGGGGATCAAGAGACCCAGTACTTC | CASSPGLAGDQETQYF
- | TRBJ2-7 | - | 13 | TRBV6-5 | TGTGCCAGCAGTTACGGGCAGACCTACGAGCAGTACTTC | CASSYGQTYEQYF
- | TRBJ2-3 | TRBD2 | 15 | TRBV28 | TGTGCATGTACTAGCGGGGGGGCCGCGACAGATACGCAGTATTTT | CACTSGGAATDTQYF
- | TRBJ2-5 | TRBD2 | 12 | TRBV10-3 | TGTGCCGCGGGGGGGGGTGGAGAGACCCAGTACTTC | CAAGGGGETQYF
- | TRBJ2-1 | TRBD2 | 16 | TRBV2 | TGTGCCAGCAGTGAAGCGCGGGCTAGCGGGGGGACGGAGCAGTTCTTC | CASSEARASGGTEQFF
few | TRBJ2-7 | TRBD1 | 13 | TRBV23-1 | TGCGCCAGCACCGGACAGGGTATAGCCGAGCAGTACTTC | CASTGQGIAEQYF
- | TRBJ2-5 | TRBD2 | 15 | TRBV5-1 | TGCGCCAGCAGCTTGGGATTAGCGGGGGAGGAGACCCAGTACTTC | CASSLGLAGEETQYF
- | TRBJ2-7 | TRBD1 | 18 | TRBV15 | TGTGCCACCAGCAGAGCCCAAGGGGGCGGGACAGGGGGATACGAGCAGTACTTC | CATSRAQGGGTGGYEQYF
- | TRBJ2-1 | - | 15 | TRBV7-6 | TGTGCCAGCACCTTCGGGAAGGGCCCCTACAATGAGCAGTTCTTC | CASTFGKGPYNEQFF
once | TRBJ1-1 | - | 11 | TRBV18 | TGTGCCAGTCTGGCGGGCACTGAAGCTTTCTTT | CASLAGTEAFF
- | TRBJ2-1 | TRBD1 | 13 | TRBV2 | TGTGCCAGCACAGGGACAGGGGATTGGGAGCAGTTCTTC | CASTGTGDWEQFF
- | TRBJ2-3 | TRBD1 | 14 | TRBV7-6 | TGTGCCAGCAGCTTCGGGGACAGTCGGCAAACGCAGTATTTT | CASSFGDSRQTQYF
- | TRBJ2-3 | TRBD2 | 16 | TRBV27 | TGTGCCAGCAGCACACTTACTAGCGGGGGGGGAGATACGCAGTATTTT | CASSTLTSGGGDTQYF
- | TRBJ1-5 | TRBD1 | 16 | TRBV10-3 | TGTGCCATCAGTGACCAAGGACAGGGGGCCAATCAGCCCCAGCATTTT | CAISDQGQGANQPQHF
- | TRBJ2-7 | TRBD1 | 16 | TRBV6-5 | TGTGCCAGCAGTTACTTACGGGACAGGGAGAAACACGAGCAGTACTTC | CASSYLRDREKHEQYF
- | TRBJ1-1 | - | 14 | TRBV5-1 | TGCGCCAGCAGCTCCCAGGGACAAGACACTGAAGCTTTCTTT | CASSSQGQDTEAFF
- | TRBJ2-1 | TRBD2 | 17 | TRBV7-9 | TGTGCCAGCAGCTTAGCTTCTAGCGGGAGGCTGGGGAATGAGCAGTTCTTC | CASSLASSGRLGNEQFF
few | TRBJ2-7 | TRBD2 | 15 | TRBV5-4 | TGTGCCAGCAGCCCGAAGACTAGCGGGAGCTACGAGCAGTACTTC | CASSPKTSGSYEQYF
once | TRBJ2-1 | - | 15 | TRBV7-2 | TGTGCCAGCACCACGGGGAGAGGAGGGTACAATGAGCAGTTCTTC | CASTTGRGGYNEQFF
few | TRBJ2-7 | - | 14 | TRBV5-4 | TGTGCCAGCAGCTCTGGGGCGGATACCTACGAGCAGTACTTC | CASSSGADTYEQYF
- | TRBJ2-1 | - | 15 | TRBV12-5 | TGTGCTAGCCGACGTCGGGGGTTAGCCTACAATGAGCAGTTCTTC | CASRRRGLAYNEQFF
once | TRBJ2-5 | TRBD2 | 16 | TRBV7-8 | TGTGCCAGCAGCCTTCTGAGCGGGGGGCCGGGGGAGACCCAGTACTTC | CASSLLSGGPGETQYF
- | TRBJ2-3 | TRBD2 | 18 | TRBV7-8 | TGTGCCAGCAGCCCTCCCCCAAAACTAGCGGGGCTCACAGATACGCAGTATTTT | CASSPPPKLAGLTDTQYF
- | TRBJ1-2 | - | 14 | TRBV18 | TGTGCCAGCTCATCACTGCCGACAGCGTATGGCTACACCTTC | CASSSLPTAYGYTF
few | TRBJ2-1 | TRBD2 | 17 | TRBV5-6 | TGTGCCAGCAGCGGGGGGGCTAGCGGGCCCTCCTACAATGAGCAGTTCTTC | CASSGGASGPSYNEQFF
- | TRBJ2-3 | - | 16 | TRBV27 | TGTGCCAGCAGTCAACCGGGCAGGCGGGCATTAGATACGCAGTATTTT | CASSQPGRRALDTQYF
few | TRBJ1-1 | - | 14 | TRBV18 | TGTGCCAGCTCACCGGGGGGATTGAACACTGAAGCTTTCTTT | CASSPGGLNTEAFF
- | TRBJ2-7 | - | 16 | TRBV5-1 | TGCGCCAGCAGCTTGGACCGGGGGTTACGGGGGTACGAGCAGTACTTC | CASSLDRGLRGYEQYF
- | TRBJ1-2 | - | 12 | TRBV27 | TGTGCCAGCAGTGACGGGATCTATGGCTACACCTTC | CASSDGIYGYTF
- | TRBJ2-1 | TRBD1 | 18 | TRBV7-6 | TGTGCCAGCATCGCGGGTGGTGCCGGGACAGGGGGTTTCGATGAGCAGTTCTTC | CASIAGGAGTGGFDEQFF
- | TRBJ2-1 | TRBD1 | 15 | TRBV5-4 | TGTGCCAGCAGCTATACCGGGACAGGGGGCTCTGAGCAGTTCTTC | CASSYTGTGGSEQFF
- | TRBJ1-4 | TRBD1 | 17 | TRBV7-8 | TGTGCCAGCATCCCCACGCCCAAAAACAGGGGGCACGAAAAACTGTTTTTT | CASIPTPKNRGHEKLFF
- | TRBJ1-6 | TRBD1 | 15 | TRBV9 | TGTGCCAGCAGCGAGGAGGACAGGGGAAATTCACCCCTCCTCTTT | CASSEEDRGNSPLLF
- | TRBJ1-6 | TRBD1 | 16 | TRBV5-4 | TGTGCCAGCAGCGGGGGACAGGGGTCCCACGTTTCACCCCTCCACTTT | CASSGGQGSHVSPLHF
- | TRBJ2-3 | TRBD1 | 15 | TRBV6-4 | TGTGCCAGCAGTGAACGGACAGGGGGAGGAGATACGCAGTATTTT | CASSERTGGGDTQYF
few | TRBJ2-5 | TRBD2 | 15 | TRBV15 | TGTGCCACCAGCCTATCAGTAGCGGGACAAGAGACCCAGTACTTC | CATSLSVAGQETQYF
- | TRBJ1-3 | - | 17 | TRBV4-2 | TGTGCCAGCAGCCAAGATTGGGTGACAGGTTCTGGAAACACCATATATTTT | CASSQDWVTGSGNTIYF
once | TRBJ1-1 | - | 15 | TRBV27 | TGTGCCAGCAGGAGGGCGCGGATTATTAACACTGAAGCTTTCTTT | CASRRARIINTEAFF